The rows below give T cell receptor beta chains drawn from one sample of a study of cytomegalovirus exposure and HLA in healthy donors. TCRdb keeps only in-frame clones here, not all; method: immunoSEQ multiplex PCR. The sample has around 120,000 clones; over 85% are singletons. Sequencing was carried out using PBMCs. The receptors here all came from a woman younger than 35 in good health and CMV-seronegative. Both conserved end residues are part of each CDR3. Fields, in order: CDR3 protein, CDR3 DNA, V gene, clone size, D gene, J gene. A D gene is named only where the DNA matches it firmly. A clone size is listed for some rows: how often the clone was seen (once, few, many), or a class if it is expanded.

cdr3_aa: CAWSGGGKQETQYF; cdr3_nt: TGTGCCTGGAGTGGTGGGGGGAAGCAAGAGACCCAGTACTTC; v_call: TRBV30; clone_size: few; d_call: .; j_call: TRBJ2-5
cdr3_aa: CASSLGDREDEQYF; cdr3_nt: TGCGCCAGCAGCTTGGGAGACAGGGAGGACGAGCAGTACTTC; v_call: TRBV5-1; clone_size: .; d_call: .; j_call: TRBJ2-7
cdr3_aa: CASSPRLAPDTQYF; cdr3_nt: TGTGCCAGCAGTCCCAGACTAGCCCCAGATACGCAGTATTTT; v_call: TRBV27; clone_size: .; d_call: TRBD2; j_call: TRBJ2-3
cdr3_aa: CASSVGSGRVQETQYF; cdr3_nt: TGTGCCAGCAGCGTAGGTAGCGGGAGGGTTCAAGAGACCCAGTACTTC; v_call: TRBV9; clone_size: .; d_call: TRBD2; j_call: TRBJ2-5
cdr3_aa: CASSYWGEKNTEAFF; cdr3_nt: TGTGCCAGCAGTTACTGGGGGGAGAAGAACACTGAAGCTTTCTTT; v_call: TRBV6-5; clone_size: .; d_call: .; j_call: TRBJ1-1
cdr3_aa: CASSLSSDSPLHF; cdr3_nt: TGTGCCAGCAGCTTGTCTAGCGATTCACCCCTCCACTTT; v_call: TRBV5-5; clone_size: .; d_call: .; j_call: TRBJ1-6
cdr3_aa: CASSQGKGTALNSPLHF; cdr3_nt: TGCGCCAGCAGCCAAGGTAAAGGGACAGCGCTGAATTCACCCCTCCACTTT; v_call: TRBV4-1; clone_size: .; d_call: TRBD1; j_call: TRBJ1-6
cdr3_aa: CASSVKAGERREQYF; cdr3_nt: TGCGCCAGCAGCGTTAAAGCGGGAGAAAGGAGGGAGCAGTACTTC; v_call: TRBV5-1; clone_size: .; d_call: TRBD2; j_call: TRBJ2-7
cdr3_aa: CASSPQGTVRQETQYF; cdr3_nt: TGTGCCAGCTCACCACAAGGGACAGTGCGGCAAGAGACCCAGTACTTC; v_call: TRBV18; clone_size: .; d_call: TRBD1; j_call: TRBJ2-5
cdr3_aa: CASSFPDSISYEQYF; cdr3_nt: TGTGCCAGCAGTTTCCCAGACAGTATTTCCTACGAGCAGTACTTC; v_call: TRBV28; clone_size: .; d_call: .; j_call: TRBJ2-7
cdr3_aa: CASSRAGNTGELFF; cdr3_nt: TGTGCCAGCTCACGGGCAGGGAACACCGGGGAGCTGTTTTTT; v_call: TRBV18; clone_size: .; d_call: .; j_call: TRBJ2-2
cdr3_aa: CASSQTSGASYEQYF; cdr3_nt: TGTGCCAGCAGTCAGACTAGCGGGGCCTCCTACGAGCAGTACTTC; v_call: TRBV6-5; clone_size: once; d_call: TRBD2; j_call: TRBJ2-7
cdr3_aa: CASSFGQGLREQYF; cdr3_nt: TGTGCCAGCAGCTTCGGACAGGGCCTAAGGGAGCAGTACTTC; v_call: TRBV5-4; clone_size: .; d_call: TRBD1; j_call: TRBJ2-7
cdr3_aa: CASSQDHLASGTQYF; cdr3_nt: TGCGCCAGCAGCCAAGATCATCTGGCTAGCGGGACTCAATACTTC; v_call: TRBV4-3; clone_size: .; d_call: TRBD2; j_call: TRBJ2-7
cdr3_aa: CASSAWRGDVGNQPQHF; cdr3_nt: TGTGCCAGCAGTGCCTGGAGGGGCGATGTTGGCAATCAGCCCCAGCATTTT; v_call: TRBV2; clone_size: few; d_call: .; j_call: TRBJ1-5
cdr3_aa: CASRLSQGTGELFF; cdr3_nt: TGTGCCAGCAGACTCTCACAGGGGACCGGGGAGCTGTTTTTT; v_call: TRBV9; clone_size: .; d_call: TRBD1; j_call: TRBJ2-2
cdr3_aa: CASSQAGGSNNEQFF; cdr3_nt: TGTGCCAGCTCACAGGCGGGGGGCTCTAACAATGAGCAGTTCTTC; v_call: TRBV18; clone_size: .; d_call: TRBD2; j_call: TRBJ2-1
cdr3_aa: CASSFGQAPNNYGYTF; cdr3_nt: TGTGCCAGCAGCTTTGGACAAGCGCCTAATAACTATGGCTACACCTTC; v_call: TRBV7-8; clone_size: once; d_call: .; j_call: TRBJ1-2
cdr3_aa: CASSKAGTSGHNEQFF; cdr3_nt: TGTGCCAGCAGTAAAGCCGGGACTAGCGGACACAATGAGCAGTTCTTC; v_call: TRBV7-9; clone_size: once; d_call: TRBD2; j_call: TRBJ2-1
cdr3_aa: CASKLVGTGSYEQYF; cdr3_nt: TGTGCCAGCAAACTAGTGGGGACAGGGTCCTACGAGCAGTACTTC; v_call: TRBV27; clone_size: once; d_call: TRBD1; j_call: TRBJ2-7
cdr3_aa: CASSLRYSNQPQHF; cdr3_nt: TGTGCCAGCAGTTTGCGTTATAGCAATCAGCCCCAGCATTTT; v_call: TRBV27; clone_size: .; d_call: .; j_call: TRBJ1-5
cdr3_aa: CASSSRQGALGEKLFF; cdr3_nt: TGTGCCAGCAGTTCTCGACAGGGGGCGTTGGGTGAAAAACTGTTTTTT; v_call: TRBV28; clone_size: .; d_call: TRBD1; j_call: TRBJ1-4
cdr3_aa: CASHRGTSGGNEQFF; cdr3_nt: TGTGCCAGCCATCGCGGGACTAGCGGGGGCAATGAGCAGTTCTTC; v_call: TRBV5-4; clone_size: .; d_call: TRBD2; j_call: TRBJ2-1
cdr3_aa: CASTGTLSGTDTQYF; cdr3_nt: TGTGCCAGCACCGGAACACTTAGCGGCACAGATACGCAGTATTTT; v_call: TRBV9; clone_size: .; d_call: .; j_call: TRBJ2-3
cdr3_aa: CASSQDQGSSYNEQFF; cdr3_nt: TGTGCCAGCAGCCAAGATCAAGGGAGCTCCTACAATGAGCAGTTCTTC; v_call: TRBV4-2; clone_size: .; d_call: .; j_call: TRBJ2-1